The T cell receptor (beta chain) under discussion was sequenced for a study of blood T cells in healthy people across ages. This CDR3 is built from 11 residues. Germline loops: CDR1 MGHRA, CDR2 YSYEKL. A sample-barcoded 5' primer and a J-beta primer mix were used in a second PCR of about 6 to 12 cycles. One entry per CDR3 protein results from TCRdb running MiXCR on the 5' RACE reads. This sample has approximately 780,000 distinct CDR3 sequences; about a quarter occur once, and the top ten carry 3%. This clonotype was recorded a few times. At one end, the junction sequence differs from germline, possibly due to a read error. The sample also formed part of further work on T cells of mothers and their children.

The receptor was derived from a boy aged 5-17 years in good health. The sequencing sample was made of blood. The V and J genes are TRBV4-1 and TRBJ1-2; no firm D call. The chain's CDR3 is CASSQDLRRCF. DNA of the CDR3: TGCGCCAGCAGCCAAGATCTAAGGCGCTGCTTC.